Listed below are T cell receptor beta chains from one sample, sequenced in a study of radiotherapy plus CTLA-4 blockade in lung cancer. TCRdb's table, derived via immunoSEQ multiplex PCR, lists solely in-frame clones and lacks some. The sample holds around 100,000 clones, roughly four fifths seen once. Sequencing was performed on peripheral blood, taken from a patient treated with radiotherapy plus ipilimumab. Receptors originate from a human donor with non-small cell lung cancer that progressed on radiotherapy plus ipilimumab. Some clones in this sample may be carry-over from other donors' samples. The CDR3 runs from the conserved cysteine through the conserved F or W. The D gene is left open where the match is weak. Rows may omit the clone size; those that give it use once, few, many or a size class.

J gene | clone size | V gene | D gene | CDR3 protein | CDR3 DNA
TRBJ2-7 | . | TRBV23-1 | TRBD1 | CASRKIRDRVVEQYF | TGCGCCAGCAGGAAAATCCGGGACAGGGTGGTCGAGCAGTACTTC
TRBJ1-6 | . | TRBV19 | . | CASSSNSPLHF | TGTGCCAGTAGTTCCAATTCACCCCTCCACTTT
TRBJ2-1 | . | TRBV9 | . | CASSPGGSRGTYNEQFF | TGTGCCAGCAGCCCCGGAGGGAGTCGGGGTACCTACAATGAGCAGTTCTTC
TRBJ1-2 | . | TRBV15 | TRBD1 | CATSNRQGAYGYTF | TGTGCCACCAGCAACCGACAGGGAGCCTATGGCTACACCTTC
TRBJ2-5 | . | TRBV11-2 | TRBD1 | CASSLDRDRGETQYF | TGTGCCAGCAGCTTAGACCGGGACAGGGGAGAGACCCAGTACTTC
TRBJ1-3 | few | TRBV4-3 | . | CASSQVLENSGNTIYF | TGCGCCAGCAGCCAAGTCCTAGAAAACTCTGGAAACACCATATATTTT
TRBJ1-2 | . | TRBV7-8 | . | CASILGSFQDYGYTF | TGTGCCAGCATACTTGGTAGCTTCCAGGACTATGGCTACACCTTC
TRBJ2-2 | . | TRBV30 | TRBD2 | CAWRLAYTGELFF | TGTGCCTGGAGACTAGCGTACACCGGGGAGCTGTTTTTT
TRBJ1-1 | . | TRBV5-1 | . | CASSLGPGLNTEAFF | TGCGCCAGCAGCTTGGGCCCCGGACTGAACACTGAAGCTTTCTTT
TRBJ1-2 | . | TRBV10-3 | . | CAITRGGYGYTF | TGTGCCATTACCAGGGGAGGGTATGGCTACACCTTC
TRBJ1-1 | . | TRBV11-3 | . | CASSLRMNTEAFF | TGTGCCAGCAGCTTACGTATGAACACTGAAGCTTTCTTT
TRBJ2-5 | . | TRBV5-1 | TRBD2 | CASSRGLAEETQYF | TGCGCCAGCAGCAGAGGACTAGCGGAAGAGACCCAGTACTTC
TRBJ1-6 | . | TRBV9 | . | CASSVGAVGGSYNSPLHF | TGTGCCAGCAGCGTAGGCGCGGTAGGGGGTTCCTATAATTCACCCCTCCACTTT
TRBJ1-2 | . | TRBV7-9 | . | CASSLMVGYTF | TGTGCCAGCAGCTTAATGGTTGGCTACACCTTC
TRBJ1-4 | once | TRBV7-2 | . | CASSRPPGALNEKLFF | TGTGCCAGCAGTCGTCCCCCGGGGGCCCTTAATGAAAAACTGTTTTTT
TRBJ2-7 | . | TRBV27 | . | CASSSLVTGVPYEQYF | TGTGCCAGCAGTTCCCTCGTCACGGGGGTACCCTACGAGCAGTACTTC
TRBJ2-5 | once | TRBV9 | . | CASSVEGRVSLATQYF | TGTGCCAGCAGCGTAGAAGGTCGCGTCAGTCTAGCGACCCAGTACTTC
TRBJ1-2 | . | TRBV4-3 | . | CASSQVSGPYYTF | TGCGCCAGCAGCCAAGTGTCAGGGCCGTACTACACCTTC
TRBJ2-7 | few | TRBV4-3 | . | CASSQAWQGIHEQYF | TGCGCCAGCAGCCAAGCGTGGCAGGGAATTCACGAGCAGTACTTC
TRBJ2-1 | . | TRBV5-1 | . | CASSLAQNEQFF | TGCGCCAGCAGCTTGGCCCAGAATGAGCAGTTCTTC
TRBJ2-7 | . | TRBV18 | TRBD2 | CASSTRGVPNYEQYF | TGTGCCAGCTCAACCCGGGGGGTCCCTAACTACGAGCAGTACTTC
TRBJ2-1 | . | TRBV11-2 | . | CASSLGVWDNEQFF | TGTGCCAGCAGCCTAGGGGTTTGGGACAATGAGCAGTTCTTC
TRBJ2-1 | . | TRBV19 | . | CASKSLNPDNEQFF | TGTGCCAGTAAGTCATTGAACCCCGACAATGAGCAGTTCTTC
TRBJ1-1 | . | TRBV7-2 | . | CASSPVGRRNTEAFF | TGTGCCAGCAGCCCAGTGGGCAGAAGGAACACTGAAGCTTTCTTT
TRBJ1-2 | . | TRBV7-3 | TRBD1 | CASSPRQGAGYTF | TGTGCCAGCAGCCCCAGACAGGGGGCAGGCTACACCTTC
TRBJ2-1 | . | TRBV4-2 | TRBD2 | CASSPGSGGSYNEQFF | TGTGCCAGCAGTCCCGGGAGCGGGGGGTCCTACAATGAGCAGTTCTTC
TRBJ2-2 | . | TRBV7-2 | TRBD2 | CASSLPRLATGELFF | TGTGCCAGCAGCTTACCTCGACTAGCGACCGGGGAGCTGTTTTTT
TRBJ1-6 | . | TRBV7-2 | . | CASSRLWASSSSPLHF | TGTGCCAGCAGCAGACTTTGGGCGAGCAGTAGTTCACCCCTCCACTTT
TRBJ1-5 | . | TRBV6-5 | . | CASSDPWGVGQPQHF | TGTGCCAGCAGCGACCCCTGGGGCGTGGGTCAGCCCCAGCATTTT
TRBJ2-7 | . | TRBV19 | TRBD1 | CASSSPGTGTGGEQYF | TGTGCCAGTAGTAGTCCCGGGACAGGGACTGGGGGGGAGCAGTACTTC
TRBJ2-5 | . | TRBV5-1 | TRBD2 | CASSLASGGLETQYF | TGCGCCAGCAGCTTGGCTAGCGGGGGGCTGGAGACCCAGTACTTC
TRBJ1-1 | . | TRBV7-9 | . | CASSLEPDTEAFF | TGTGCCAGCAGCTTAGAGCCGGACACTGAAGCTTTCTTT
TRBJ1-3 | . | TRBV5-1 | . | CASSLTGFRDGNTIYF | TGCGCCAGCAGCTTGACGGGGTTCAGGGATGGAAACACCATATATTTT